The T cell receptor (beta chain) described here comes from a study of OX40 agonist ivuxolimab in advanced cancers. Profiling relied on immunoSEQ multiplex PCR, and the TCRdb table lists in-frame clones only, not all of them. The sample holds over 100,000 clones, 80% to 90% seen once. This clone was detected a few times. Germline CDR1 is MNHNY and CDR2 is SVGAGI (reference sequence). The CDR3 runs 9 residues. The germline V and J ends were trimmed by 6 bases and 16 bases, with 10 bases remaining between them. The receptor was derived from an adult with an advanced solid tumor such as melanoma, head and neck, liver or kidney cancer. The chain uses TRBV6-6 and TRBJ1-5; maybe TRBD1 (6 bases). The sample was CD4+ or CD8+ T cells sorted from blood, taken in a trial of the OX40 agonist ivuxolimab. CDR3 region: CASSPGQHF. In DNA, the CDR3 is TGTGCCAGCAGCCCGGGACAACATTTT.